This T cell receptor (beta chain) was observed in a study of a mutant IDH1 vaccine in newly diagnosed glioma. Study details: Patients were started on vaccination 4-6 weeks after radiotherapy alone, or with temozolomide cycles. Weeks 35 and 47 hosted visits V12 and V13, respectively.

In regard to this clone: What it recognizes is unknown.

Time point in this sample: week 35, safety follow-up. What each vaccine dose contained was 300 ug of mutant IDH1 20-mer peptide, accompanied by topical imiquimod. The assay was immunoSEQ multiplex PCR, and TCRdb's table has in-frame clones only and misses some. The table shows fewer than 55,000 clones, with 81% occurring only once. CDR3 length: 18 residues. The ends lost 0 bases at V and 3 bases at J; junction bases unmatched: 8. The germline gives CDR1 LGHNA, CDR2 YNFKEQ. The clonotype was recovered from a woman in her thirties or forties with glioma. Some clones in this sample may be carry-over from other donors' samples. Source: PBMCs, taken from a glioma patient whose treatment included an IDH1 peptide vaccine. The chain has TRBV4-2 and TRBJ1-2; 12 positions match TRBD1. CDR3 coding DNA: TGTGCCAGCAGCCAAGATCATAGGGACAGGGGGCTTGACTATGGCTACACCTTC. It specifies CASSQDHRDRGLDYGYTF.